These 5 T cell receptor beta chains originate from one sample sequenced in a study of shared clonotypes between healthy human individuals. As defined, naive CD8 cells were CD45RO-negative and positively selected for CCR7, with terminally differentiated effector memory CD45RA+ cells excluded. Assay used: immunoSEQ multiplex PCR; TCRdb lists only in-frame clones, some missing. The sample records around 1,900,000 clones, 90% to 95% being singletons. The sample taken for sequencing was naive CD8+ T cells from PBMCs. These TCRs come from a man aged 18 to 29 in good health. Some clones in this sample may be carry-over from other donors' samples.

V usage is TRBV7-9 and J usage is TRBJ1-2; 7 bases are a match to TRBD1. The CDR3 loop spans 14 amino acids. V was pared by 4 bases and J by 8 bases, with 10 bases of the junction left unmatched. Germline-derived CDR1 and CDR2 are SEHNR and FQNEAQ (reference sequence). Here the CDR3 DNA reads TGTGCCAGCAGCTCAACCAGACAGGGTGAGGGCTACACCTTC. This translates into CASSSTRQGEGYTF.

In its sample, this clone was seen a few times. The J gene is TRBJ2-7, the V gene TRBV15; no reliable D call. The germline V gene has CDR1 LNHNV and CDR2 YYDKDF (reference sequence). V lost 0 bases, J lost 3 bases, and 9 bases lay in between. The CDR3 loop spans 14 amino acids. The CDR3 coding sequence is TGTGCCACCAGCAGAGATCGTGGGTACTACGAGCAGTACTTC. Translation gives CATSRDRGYYEQYF.

This clone was recorded only once. The chain carries TRBV6-1 and TRBJ1-5, with TRBD1 identical over 7 bases. Germline trimming cut 7 bases from V and 4 bases from J; bases unmatched to any gene: 4. The CDR3 totals 13 residues. CDR1 is MNHNS, CDR2 SASEGT, per germline. CDR3 sequence (DNA): TGTGCCAGCACCGTCAGGGGGAATCAGCCCCAGCATTTT. Translated, it gives CASTVRGNQPQHF.

The chain employs TRBV10-3 and TRBJ1-2; D is undetermined. This CDR3 contains 14 residues. The germline V gene has CDR1 ENHRY and CDR2 SYGVKD. V was pared by 7 bases and J by 4 bases, with 16 bases between. In nucleotides, the CDR3 is TGTGCCATCACCCCCGGGGTCGATACCTATGGCTACACCTTC. It yields the protein CAITPGVDTYGYTF.

This rearrangement joins TRBV6-6 to TRBJ1-1; possibly TRBD1 for D (6 bases). V was clipped by 5 bases and J by 10 bases, with 14 bases between them. The length of the CDR3 is 12 residues. Germline V gives CDR1 MNHNY, CDR2 SVGAGI (reference sequence). Here the CDR3 DNA reads TGTGCCAGCAGTGCCTACAGGGTAGGAGCTTTCTTT. It codes for CASSAYRVGAFF.